A single sample gave rise to the 18 T cell receptor beta chains below, sequenced in a study of breast tumors, draining lymph nodes, adjacent tissues. In TCRdb, the multiplex PCR reads were re-called with MiXCR into one record per CDR3 protein. Of about 100,000 distinct CDR3 sequences in the sample, approximately 21% were seen once. Axillary draining lymph nodes of breast cancer patients supplied the node samples. Sequenced: axillary lymph node tissue. The receptor source for this set is a female donor with breast cancer. Some clones in this sample may be carry-over from other donors' samples.

This clonotype showed up many times. This chain uses TRBV5-1 with TRBJ2-3; D gene uncertain. The CDR3 sequence is 16 residues long. Trimming took 0 bases from V and 0 from J, leaving 11 bases between them. CDR1 and CDR2 (germline): SGHRS, YFSETQ. CDR3 loop: CASSLAVGVSTDTQYF. CDR3 coding DNA: TGCGCCAGCAGCTTGGCCGTTGGGGTTAGCACAGATACGCAGTATTTT. Supplemented by reference TRBV5-1 and TRBJ2-3, the full variable domain reads KAGVTQTPRYLIKTRGQQVTLSCSPISGHRSVSWYQQTPGQGLQFLFEYFSETQRNKGNFPGRFSGRQFSNSRSEMNVSTLELGDSALYLCASSLAVGVSTDTQYFGPGTRLTVL.

The sample holds many counts of this clonotype. The chain recombines TRBV20-1 with TRBJ2-5, with TRBD1 matching 10 bases. CDR1 and CDR2 from the germline V gene are DFQATT and SNEGSKA (reference sequence). CDR3 length equals 19 residues. After removal of 1 base from V and 2 bases from J, the junction contained 16 bases not matched to a gene. The CDR3 here is CSARGPPGQGSTNQETQYF. The CDR3 bases are TGCAGTGCTAGAGGCCCCCCGGGACAGGGGTCAACAAATCAAGAGACCCAGTACTTC.

This clonotype appeared many times. This chain connects TRBV5-6 to TRBJ2-7; 9 nucleotides line up with TRBD2. Germline V lookup: CDR1 SGHDT, CDR2 YYEEEE. The J segment lost 6 bases and the V segment lost 3 bases, leaving 7 bases of the junction unmatched. The CDR3 runs 14 residues. The CDR3 reads CASSSQRGVGEQYF. The CDR3 DNA is TGTGCCAGCAGCTCCCAGCGGGGGGTGGGCGAGCAGTACTTC.

The table lists this clonotype with many counts. The chain carries TRBV9 and TRBJ2-5, with a tentative D call TRBD1 (6 bases). Between the trimmed V and J ends, which lost 3 bases and 5 bases, there was a span of 17 bases. The CDR3 is made up of 15 amino acids. CDR1 is SGDLS and CDR2 is YYNGEE in the germline V gene. The CDR3 sequence: CASSGNTGWSETQYF. CDR3 DNA: TGTGCCAGCAGCGGGAATACAGGGTGGTCTGAGACCCAGTACTTC.

The chain recombines TRBV6-1 with TRBJ2-3; 8 bases line up with TRBD2. Germline values: CDR1 MNHNS, CDR2 SASEGT. The CDR3 is 13 amino acids. Unmatched junction bases numbered 12, after V lost 5 bases and J lost 14 bases. CDR3 coding DNA: TGTGCCAGCAGTACCCCCTTGCGGGGGGACCTGTATTTT. This gives the protein CASSTPLRGDLYF.

This clonotype has a handful of counts. This sequence joins TRBV3-1 and TRBJ2-1, with a possible D match to TRBD2 (7 bases). V lost 8 bases to trimming and J lost 2 bases, with 22 bases between them. The CDR3 has 17 residues. Per germline, CDR1 LGHDT and CDR2 YNNKEL (reference sequence). The CDR3 nucleotides are TGTGCCAGCTCCCAACGGGGGCGGGAGCGAACCTACAATGAGCAGTTCTTC. This codes for CASSQRGRERTYNEQFF.

On this clonotype: The junction departs from the called germline gene at one end, perhaps through a read error. The chain joins TRBV6-2 or TRBV6-3 to TRBJ2-1, with D possibly being TRBD1 (5 bases). Germline V gives CDR1 MNHEY, CDR2 SVGEGT. The CDR3 has 14 amino acids. CDR3 DNA: TGTGCCAGCAGTTATGCCAGGGTCGACAATGATCAGTTCTTC. Amino acids: CASSYARVDNDQFF.

A note on this clonotype: This may be a read error, as it is one base from a much larger clone. The CDR3: CAGRTGEQETQYF. The CDR3 coding sequence is TGTGCCGGCAGGACAGGGGAGCAAGAGACCCAGTACTTC. This chain connects TRBV5-6 to TRBJ2-5, with 9 bases identical to TRBD1. Germline values: CDR1 SGHDT, CDR2 YYEEEE. CDR3 length equals 13 residues. Full variable domain (outside the CDR3, taken from reference TRBV5-6 and TRBJ2-5): DAGVTQSPTHLIKTRGQQVTLRCSPKSGHDTVSWYQQALGQGPQFIFQYYEEEERQRGNFPDRFSGHQFPNYSSELNVNALLLGDSALYLCAGRTGEQETQYFGPGTRLLVL.

This clonotype was seen at least ten times. This chain connects TRBV7-2 to TRBJ2-5; 10 nucleotides line up with TRBD1. This CDR3 is built from 15 residues. J gave up 4 bases and V 5 bases, and 7 bases lay outside the gene matches. CDR1 is SGHTA and CDR2 is FQGNSA in the germline V gene. The CDR3 DNA reads TGTGCCAGCAGCGCCCCGACAGGGGGCGGAGAGACCCAGTACTTC. The encoded protein is CASSAPTGGGETQYF.

This clonotype was detected a few times. V and J are TRBV30 and TRBJ2-2, with D perhaps assigned TRBD1 or TRBD2 (5 bases each). V dropped 0 bases and J dropped 10 bases, with 15 bases sitting between them. Germline V gene sequence: CDR1 GTSNPN, CDR2 SVGIG (reference sequence). This CDR3 has 14 amino acids. The CDR3: CAWSVRLGVLELFF. The CDR3 coding sequence is TGTGCCTGGAGTGTACGGCTGGGGGTGTTGGAGCTGTTTTTT.

CDR3 sequence reads: CASSVGSGPTIYGYTF. In DNA, the CDR3 is TGTGCCAGCAGCGTCGGATCGGGACCGACTATTTATGGCTACACCTTC. The chain joins TRBV9 to TRBJ1-2; tentative D call: TRBD1 (5 bases). V was shortened by 2 bases and J by 5 bases, with 19 bases between the two germline ends. The CDR3 has 16 residues. Germline loops: CDR1 SGDLS, CDR2 YYNGEE.

Concerning this clonotype itself: This may stem from a read error, because a much larger clone lies one nucleotide away. CDR3 sequence (DNA): TGTGCCAGCGGTTTTGGGAGTTACAGGGGGCAGCCCCAGCATTTT. This encodes CASGFGSYRGQPQHF. The genes are TRBV12-3 or TRBV12-4 and TRBJ1-5, with TRBD1 matching 8 bases. The CDR3 extends over 15 amino acids.

This clonotype was recorded at least ten times. The chain is built from TRBV12-3 or TRBV12-4 and TRBJ2-3; D is undetermined. The germline V and J ends were trimmed by 5 bases and 1 base, with 7 bases remaining between them. The CDR3 extends over 13 amino acids. The CDR3 coding sequence is TGTGCCAGCAGTATCGGGCGCACAGATACGCAGTATTTT. It is translated as CASSIGRTDTQYF.

With respect to this clonotype: A much larger clone lies one base from this, so it may be a read error. The V and J genes are TRBV5-5 and TRBJ1-2; tentatively, D is TRBD1 (5 bases). V lost 4 bases and J 4 bases, leaving 17 bases between the germline ends. The CDR3 totals 15 residues. In germline, CDR1 is SGHKS, CDR2 YYEKEE (reference sequence). The CDR3 coding sequence is TGTGCCAGCAGCCTGACATCGACAGAGGGCTATGGCTACACCTTC. It specifies CASSLTSTEGYGYTF.

This clonotype was seen ten or more times. This chain joins TRBV9 and TRBJ2-1; D possibly corresponds to TRBD2 (6 bases). CDR3 size: 15 residues. Germline V gene data show CDR1 as SGDLS and CDR2 as YYNGEE. V gave up 5 bases and J gave up 7 bases, with 19 bases separating them. The CDR3 nucleotides read TGTGCCAGCAGTGAGACGGGAGTTCTGGGGAATGAGCAGTTCTTC. Its protein is CASSETGVLGNEQFF.

There are many counts of this clonotype. V is TRBV4-1 and J is TRBJ2-5; the D is unclear. Deletions cut 1 base from V and 4 bases from J, with 7 bases between. CDR1 MGHRA and CDR2 YSYEKL come from the germline V gene. This CDR3 is built from 13 residues. CDR3 DNA: TGCGCCAGCAGCCAAGGAGGAGCAGAGACCCAGTACTTC. This encodes CASSQGGAETQYF.

This clonotype showed up just a few times. One base away lies a much larger clone, so this may be a sequencing read error. J is TRBJ1-2 and V is TRBV5-6; 8 bases fit TRBD1. V trimming: 3 bases; J trimming: 4 bases; junction bases outside the gene matches: 11. The CDR3 has 16 residues. The germline V gene has CDR1 SGHDT and CDR2 YYEEEE. In nucleotides, the CDR3 is TGTGCCAGCAGCTCTGCCAAGCACAGGGGGGTCTATGGCTACACCTTC. Translation gives CASSSAKHRGVYGYTF.

This clonotype has ten or more counts. The V gene is TRBV4-1, the J gene TRBJ2-7; TRBD1 agrees at 9 bases. Trimming cost V 4 bases and J 5 bases; bases outside gene matches: 12. Germline CDR1 MGHRA, CDR2 YSYEKL. The CDR3 is 16 residues long. CDR3 residues: CASSPLWGQGVNEQYF. The CDR3, as DNA: TGCGCCAGCAGCCCTCTTTGGGGACAGGGCGTAAACGAGCAGTACTTC.